This T cell receptor (beta chain) is drawn from a study of control samples from healthy donors and cancer patients. The CDR3 totals 13 residues. With 2 bases removed from V and 2 bases from J, the gap between germline ends came to 6 bases. The V gene's germline CDR1 is LGHDT and CDR2 YNNKEL (reference sequence). The repertoire was sequenced with immunoSEQ multiplex PCR; TCRdb's copy has only in-frame clones and lacks some. This table holds about 130,000 clones, approximately 89% found once. This chain joins TRBV3-1 (or the pseudogene TRBV3-2) and TRBJ2-5; D uncertain. The TCR was taken from a man younger than 35 in good health. The sample comprised blood. The CDR3, as DNA: TGTGCCAGCAGCCAAAGCAGGCAAGAGACCCAGTACTTC. Translating gives CASSQSRQETQYF.